The rows below give T cell receptor beta chains drawn from one sample of a study of shared clonotypes between healthy human individuals. Sequenced by immunoSEQ multiplex PCR; TCRdb stores in-frame clones only, minus some. Counted here are roughly 2.1 million clones, 93% occurring once; the ten biggest clones make up approximately 1.7%. Sequencing was performed on naive CD8+ T cells from PBMCs. All receptors come from a man aged 18 to 30 in good health. Some clones in this sample may be carry-over from other donors' samples. Each CDR3 is given with its conserved first and last residue. D genes are given only for firm matches. The listing skips clone size in some rows; elsewhere it reads once, few, many or a size class.

TRBV7-9,.,.,TRBJ2-7,TGTGCCAGCAGCTACCCACTGAGTTCCTACGAGCAGTACTTC,CASSYPLSSYEQYF
TRBV25-1,.,.,TRBJ2-3,TGTGCCAGCAGCATCGCCAGAGCAGATACGCAGTATTTT,CASSIARADTQYF
TRBV10-1,.,.,TRBJ2-7,TGCGCCAGCAGTGGAGGTCGCGGCGGTATTGTCTACGAGCAGTACTTC,CASSGGRGGIVYEQYF
TRBV9,.,.,TRBJ2-2,TGTGCCAGCAGCACCCGCAGTCAGCGGGCGAACACCGGGGAGCTGTTTTTT,CASSTRSQRANTGELFF
TRBV2,.,once,TRBJ2-7,TGTGCCAGCAGTGCAGGTCCAACTGGTTCGTGGGAGCAGTACTTC,CASSAGPTGSWEQYF
TRBV19,.,.,TRBJ1-2,TGTGCCAGTAGCACAACAGGGACTGGAGGCTACACCTTC,CASSTTGTGGYTF
TRBV11-1,.,.,TRBJ1-1,TGTGCCAGCAGCTTAACGAACACTGAAGCTTTCTTT,CASSLTNTEAFF
TRBV28,.,.,TRBJ1-1,TGTGCCAGCAGTTTGTCCGGACCCTTTATCGCTGAAGCTTTCTTT,CASSLSGPFIAEAFF
TRBV6-6,TRBD2,.,TRBJ2-5,TGTGCCAGCAGTTACAGCGGGGTTCAAGAGACCCAGTACTTC,CASSYSGVQETQYF
TRBV6-5,.,.,TRBJ1-2,TGTGCCAGCAGTTATGGACCACAGGGTAATGGCTACACCTTC,CASSYGPQGNGYTF
TRBV7-9,.,.,TRBJ1-1,TGTGCCAGCAGCTCCTCGATGAACACTGAAGCTTTCTTT,CASSSSMNTEAFF
TRBV30,TRBD2,many,TRBJ2-1,TGTGCCTGGAGTGTACTAGCGGGAGGCTACAATGAGCAGTTCTTC,CAWSVLAGGYNEQFF
TRBV27,.,.,TRBJ2-3,TGTGCCAGCAGTTTTATCCCGTCCACAGATACGCAGTATTTT,CASSFIPSTDTQYF
TRBV5-6,.,.,TRBJ1-1,TGTGCCAGCAGCTTTCAGGTTTTGATCACTGAAGCTTTCTTT,CASSFQVLITEAFF
TRBV6-5,.,.,TRBJ2-3,TGTGCCAGCAGTTACTCTGGCAGGAGCACAGATACGCAGTATTTT,CASSYSGRSTDTQYF
TRBV28,.,once,TRBJ2-3,TGTGCCAGCGGAAAACTGCGGCGGGACACAGATACGCAGTATTTT,CASGKLRRDTDTQYF
TRBV30,TRBD2,.,TRBJ2-2,TGTGCCTGGAGTGTCCCCACGACTAGCGGGCATACCGGGGAGCTGTTTTTT,CAWSVPTTSGHTGELFF
TRBV10-2,.,.,TRBJ2-3,TGCGCCAGCAGTCGAGCTCTCACAGATACGCAGTATTTT,CASSRALTDTQYF
TRBV4-1,.,.,TRBJ1-1,TGCGCCAGCAGCCAAGTCTCCCCGGGGGGAAACACTGAAGCTTTCTTT,CASSQVSPGGNTEAFF